Listed below are T cell receptor beta chains from one sample, sequenced in a study of CD8+CD57+ T cells in acquired aplastic anemia. TCRdb passed the reads through MiXCR, listing each CDR3 protein once. The sample lists around 210,000 distinct CDR3 sequences; approximately 60% were seen once. The sample taken for sequencing was sorted CD4+, CD8+, or CD8+CD57+ T cells (not recorded which) from PBMCs. The receptors stem from a human donor with aplastic anemia. The CDR3 runs from the conserved cysteine through the conserved F or W. Fields, in order: V gene, J gene, clone size, D gene, CDR3 protein, CDR3 DNA. A D gene is named only where the DNA matches it firmly. Not every row has a clone size; where given, it reads once, few, many or a size class.

TRBV2	TRBJ2-2	.	TRBD1	CASSRDRNTGELFF	TGTGCCAGCAGTCGGGACAGGAACACCGGGGAGCTGTTTTTT
TRBV24-1	TRBJ2-7	.	.	CATQADPHPGRLWVTEQYF	TGTGCCACCCAAGCCGACCCGCATCCGGGACGGCTATGGGTCACCGAGCAGTACTTC
TRBV20-1	TRBJ2-1	once	.	CSARVDSGTNQFF	TGCAGTGCGAGGGTCGATTCTGGGACCAATCAGTTCTTC
TRBV24-1	TRBJ2-1	.	TRBD2	CATSDRRSSGKEQFF	TGTGCCACCAGTGACCGGAGGTCTAGCGGGAAAGAGCAGTTCTTC
TRBV24-1	TRBJ2-1	many	.	CATSDFGSDLTQFF	TGTGCCACCAGTGATTTTGGGTCGGATTTGACTCAGTTCTTC
TRBV15	TRBJ2-6	few	TRBD1	CATSRSWTGGANVLTF	TGTGCCACCAGCAGATCCTGGACAGGTGGGGCCAACGTCCTGACTTTC
TRBV20-1	TRBJ2-5	.	TRBD2	CSASAAGGETQYF	TGCAGTGCTAGCGCGGCGGGGGGGGAGACCCAGTACTTC
TRBV11-1	TRBJ2-5	.	TRBD2	CASSLGREYGVETQYF	TGTGCCAGCAGCTTAGGGCGGGAGTACGGCGTGGAGACCCAGTACTTC
TRBV7-2	TRBJ1-1	few	TRBD1	CASRSRQGSEAFF	TGTGCCAGCAGATCAAGACAGGGGAGTGAAGCTTTCTTT
TRBV5-1	TRBJ2-7	.	TRBD2	CASSTLAGVSTEQYF	TGCGCCAGCAGCACCTTAGCGGGTGTTAGTACTGAGCAGTACTTC
TRBV7-7	TRBJ2-1	.	TRBD2	CASSPQSGVYNEQFF	TGTGCTAGCAGCCCCCAGAGCGGGGTATACAATGAGCAGTTCTTC
TRBV7-2	TRBJ2-1	.	.	CASARIWGNEQFF	TGTGCCAGCGCGAGGATTTGGGGCAATGAGCAGTTCTTC
TRBV29-1	TRBJ1-5	.	.	CSGSWGSNQPQHF	TGCAGCGGATCGTGGGGTAGCAATCAGCCCCAGCATTTT
TRBV12-3/TRBV12-4	TRBJ2-1	once	.	CASSPQRGSANEQFF	TGTGCCAGCAGTCCACAACGAGGGTCGGCCAATGAGCAGTTCTTC
TRBV5-1	TRBJ1-2	many	.	CASSLGGNYGYTF	TGTGCCAGCAGCTTGGGGGGGAACTATGGCTACACCTTC
TRBV20-1	TRBJ2-5	.	.	CSARAGTSFASQETQYF	TGCAGTGCTAGGGCAGGAACAAGTTTCGCCTCCCAAGAGACCCAGTACTTC
TRBV29-1	TRBJ2-6	.	.	CSVVWPQRSGANVLTF	TGCAGCGTGGTCTGGCCGCAACGCTCTGGGGCCAACGTCCTGACTTTC
TRBV25-1	TRBJ1-6	.	.	CASSEYSQSSPLHF	TGTGCCAGCAGTGAATATAGTCAGAGTTCACCCCTCCACTTT
TRBV24-1	TRBJ2-1	.	TRBD2	CATSLAGDRNEQFF	TGTGCCACCAGTCTAGCGGGAGATCGTAATGAGCAGTTCTTC
TRBV7-9	TRBJ2-7	few	.	CASSANPAYEQYF	TGTGCCAGCAGCGCAAATCCCGCGTACGAGCAGTACTTC
TRBV20-1	TRBJ2-3	.	TRBD1	CSATNRGRIDTQYF	TGCAGTGCCACCAACAGGGGGCGAATTGATACGCAGTATTTT
TRBV7-6	TRBJ2-1	.	TRBD2	CASSYLAGLVNEQFF	TGTGCCAGCAGCTATTTAGCGGGACTTGTCAATGAGCAGTTCTTC
TRBV2	TRBJ2-7	.	.	CASSDRTVSSYEQYF	TGTGCCAGCAGTGACCGGACGGTGAGCTCCTACGAGCAGTACTTC
TRBV19	TRBJ1-4	.	TRBD1	CASSYTRARTGEKLFF	TGTGCCAGTAGTTACACTCGAGCCCGGACAGGGGAAAAACTGTTTTTT
TRBV9	TRBJ1-6	.	.	CASSVQSEGGKSSYNSPLHF	TGTGCCAGCAGCGTCCAGTCGGAGGGGGGTAAGAGCTCCTATAATTCACCCCTCCACTTT
TRBV4-1	TRBJ2-7	.	TRBD2	CASSQGGLAEYSSAYEQYF	TGCGCCAGCAGCCAAGGTGGACTAGCGGAGTACTCCTCGGCTTACGAGCAGTACTTC
TRBV29-1	TRBJ1-1	.	TRBD1	CSVYSWTGGSVYTEAFF	TGCAGCGTGTACAGTTGGACAGGGGGCTCCGTGTACACTGAAGCTTTCTTT
TRBV5-1	TRBJ2-1	.	.	CASSLEGEQFF	TGCGCCAGCAGCTTGGAGGGTGAGCAGTTCTTC